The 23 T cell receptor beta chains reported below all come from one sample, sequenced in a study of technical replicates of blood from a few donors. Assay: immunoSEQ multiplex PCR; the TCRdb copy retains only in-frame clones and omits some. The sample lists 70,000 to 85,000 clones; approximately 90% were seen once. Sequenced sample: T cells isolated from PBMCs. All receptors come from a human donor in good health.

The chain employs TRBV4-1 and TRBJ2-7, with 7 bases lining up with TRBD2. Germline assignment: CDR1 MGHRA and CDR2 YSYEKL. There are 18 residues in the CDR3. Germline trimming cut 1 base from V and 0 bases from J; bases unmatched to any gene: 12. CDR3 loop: CASSQVTAGLVSSYEQYF. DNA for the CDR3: TGCGCCAGCAGCCAAGTAACGGCCGGACTAGTCAGCTCCTACGAGCAGTACTTC.

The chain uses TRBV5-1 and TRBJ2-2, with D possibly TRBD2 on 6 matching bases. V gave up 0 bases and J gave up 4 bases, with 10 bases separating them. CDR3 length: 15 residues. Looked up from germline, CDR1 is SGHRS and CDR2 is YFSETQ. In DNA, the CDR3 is TGCGCCAGCAGCTTGGAGGCGGGGCCCACCGGGGAGCTGTTTTTT. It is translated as CASSLEAGPTGELFF.

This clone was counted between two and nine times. CDR3 loop: CASSLYGGLSSPLHF. DNA of the CDR3: TGCGCCAGCAGCTTGTATGGCGGCTTGAGTTCACCCCTCCACTTT. The chain is built from TRBV5-1 and TRBJ1-6; D not certain. This CDR3 contains 15 residues. V lost 1 base, J lost 9 bases, and 14 bases lay in between. Per the germline V gene, CDR1 is SGHRS and CDR2 is YFSETQ. Drawing the rest from reference TRBV5-1 and TRBJ1-6, the complete variable domain is KAGVTQTPRYLIKTRGQQVTLSCSPISGHRSVSWYQQTPGQGLQFLFEYFSETQRNKGNFPGRFSGRQFSNSRSEMNVSTLELGDSALYLCASSLYGGLSSPLHFGNGTRLTVT.

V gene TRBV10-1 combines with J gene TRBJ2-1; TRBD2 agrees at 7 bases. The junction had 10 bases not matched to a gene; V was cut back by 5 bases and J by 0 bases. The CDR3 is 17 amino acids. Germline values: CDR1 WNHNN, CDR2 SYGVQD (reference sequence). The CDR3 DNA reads TGCGCCAGCAGTCCCCCGTTGGGAGGGAGCTCCTACAATGAGCAGTTCTTC. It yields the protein CASSPPLGGSSYNEQFF.

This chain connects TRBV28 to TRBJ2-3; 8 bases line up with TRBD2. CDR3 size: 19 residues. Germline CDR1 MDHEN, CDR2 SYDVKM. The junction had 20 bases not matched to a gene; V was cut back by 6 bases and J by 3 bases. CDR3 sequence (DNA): TGTGCCAGCAGGGATTTATTGCGGACTAGCCAATTACTAACAGATACGCAGTATTTT. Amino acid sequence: CASRDLLRTSQLLTDTQYF.

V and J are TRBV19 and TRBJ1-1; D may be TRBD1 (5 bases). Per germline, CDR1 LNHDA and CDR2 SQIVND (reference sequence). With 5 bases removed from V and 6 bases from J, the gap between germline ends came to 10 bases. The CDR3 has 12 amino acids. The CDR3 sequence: CASSPLGAEAFF. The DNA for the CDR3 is TGTGCCAGTAGTCCCTTAGGGGCTGAAGCTTTCTTT.

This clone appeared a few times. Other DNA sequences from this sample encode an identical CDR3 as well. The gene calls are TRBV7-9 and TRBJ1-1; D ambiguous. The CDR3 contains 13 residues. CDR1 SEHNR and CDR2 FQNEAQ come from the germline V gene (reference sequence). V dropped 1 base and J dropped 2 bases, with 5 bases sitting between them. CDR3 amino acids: CASSLGENTEAFF. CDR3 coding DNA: TGTGCCAGCAGCTTAGGAGAAAACACTGAAGCTTTCTTT.

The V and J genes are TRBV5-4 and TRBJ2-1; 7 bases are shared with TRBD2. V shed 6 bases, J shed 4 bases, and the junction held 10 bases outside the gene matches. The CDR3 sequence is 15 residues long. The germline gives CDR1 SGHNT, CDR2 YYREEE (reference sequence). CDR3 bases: TGTGCCAGCACCTCTTTAGCGGGCGCTTACAATGAGCAGTTCTTC. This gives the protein CASTSLAGAYNEQFF.

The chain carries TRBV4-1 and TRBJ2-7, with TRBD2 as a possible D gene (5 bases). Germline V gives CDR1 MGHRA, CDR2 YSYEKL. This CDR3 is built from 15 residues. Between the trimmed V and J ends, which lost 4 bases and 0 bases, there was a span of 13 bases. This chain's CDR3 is CASSPRESASYEQYF. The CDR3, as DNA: TGCGCCAGCAGCCCAAGGGAGTCTGCCTCCTACGAGCAGTACTTC.

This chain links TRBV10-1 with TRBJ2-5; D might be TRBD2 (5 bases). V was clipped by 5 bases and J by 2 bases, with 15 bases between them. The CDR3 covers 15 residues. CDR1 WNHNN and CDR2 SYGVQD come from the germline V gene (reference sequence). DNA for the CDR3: TGCGCCAGCAGTCCGGCGGGCAGTAGACAAGAGACCCAGTACTTC. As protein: CASSPAGSRQETQYF.

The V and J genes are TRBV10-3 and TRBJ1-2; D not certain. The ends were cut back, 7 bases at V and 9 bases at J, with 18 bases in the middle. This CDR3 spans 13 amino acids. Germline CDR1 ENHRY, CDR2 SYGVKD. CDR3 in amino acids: CAINFSRDDSYTF. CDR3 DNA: TGTGCCATCAATTTCAGCAGAGATGACAGCTACACCTTC.

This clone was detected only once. The chain's CDR3 is CASNAPYRGVSNYGYTF. CDR3 nucleotides: TGTGCCAGTAATGCCCCTTACAGGGGGGTATCTAACTATGGCTACACCTTC. The rearrangement joins TRBV19 to TRBJ1-2; 8 bases match TRBD1. With 7 bases clipped from V and 0 bases from J, the junction kept 13 bases outside the gene matches. The CDR3 totals 17 residues. Germline-derived CDR1 and CDR2 are LNHDA and SQIVND (reference sequence).

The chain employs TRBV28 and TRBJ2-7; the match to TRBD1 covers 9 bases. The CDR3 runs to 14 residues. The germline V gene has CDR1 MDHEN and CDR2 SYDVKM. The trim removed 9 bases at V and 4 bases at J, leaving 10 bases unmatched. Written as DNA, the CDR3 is TGTGCCAGTTGGGGCGGGACAGGGTTGTACGAGCAGTACTTC. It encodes CASWGGTGLYEQYF.

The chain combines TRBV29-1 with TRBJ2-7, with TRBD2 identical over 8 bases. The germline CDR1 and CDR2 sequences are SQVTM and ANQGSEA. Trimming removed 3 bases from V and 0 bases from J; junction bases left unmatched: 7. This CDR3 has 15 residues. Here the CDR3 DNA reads TGCAGCGTTGACCTGACTAGCGAGAGCTCCTACGAGCAGTACTTC. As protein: CSVDLTSESSYEQYF.

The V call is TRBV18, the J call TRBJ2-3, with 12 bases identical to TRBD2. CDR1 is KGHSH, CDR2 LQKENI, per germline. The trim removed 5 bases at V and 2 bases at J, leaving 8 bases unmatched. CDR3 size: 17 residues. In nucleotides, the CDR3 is TGTGCCAGCTCATCAAGACTAGCGGGGGACCTCACAGATACGCAGTATTTT. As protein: CASSSRLAGDLTDTQYF.

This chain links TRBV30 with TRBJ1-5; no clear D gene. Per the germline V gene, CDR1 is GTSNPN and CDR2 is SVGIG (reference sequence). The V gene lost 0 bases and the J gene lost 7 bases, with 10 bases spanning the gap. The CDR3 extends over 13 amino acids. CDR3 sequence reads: CAWSVAPGQPQHF. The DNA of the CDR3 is TGTGCCTGGAGTGTAGCGCCTGGCCAGCCCCAGCATTTT.

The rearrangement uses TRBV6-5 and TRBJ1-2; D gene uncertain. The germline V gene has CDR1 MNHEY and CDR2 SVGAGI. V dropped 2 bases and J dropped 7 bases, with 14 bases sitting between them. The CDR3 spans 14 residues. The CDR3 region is CASSYGPGSGGYTF. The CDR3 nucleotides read TGTGCCAGCAGTTACGGGCCGGGGTCGGGTGGCTACACCTTC.

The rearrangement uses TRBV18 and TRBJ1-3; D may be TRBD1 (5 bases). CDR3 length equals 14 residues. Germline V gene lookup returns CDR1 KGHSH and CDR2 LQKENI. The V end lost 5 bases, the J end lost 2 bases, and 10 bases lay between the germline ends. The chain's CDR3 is CASSTDSTGNTIYF. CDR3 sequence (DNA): TGTGCCAGCTCAACCGACAGTACTGGAAACACCATATATTTT.

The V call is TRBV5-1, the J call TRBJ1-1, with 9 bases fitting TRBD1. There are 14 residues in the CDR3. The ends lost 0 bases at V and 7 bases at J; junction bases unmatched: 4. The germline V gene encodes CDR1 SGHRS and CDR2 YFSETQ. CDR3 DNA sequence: TGCGCCAGCAGCTTGGGGGGACAGGGTATTGAAGCTTTCTTT. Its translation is CASSLGGQGIEAFF.

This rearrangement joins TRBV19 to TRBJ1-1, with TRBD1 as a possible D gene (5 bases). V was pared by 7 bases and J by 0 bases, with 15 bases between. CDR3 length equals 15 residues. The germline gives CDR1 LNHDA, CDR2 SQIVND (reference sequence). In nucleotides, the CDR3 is TGTGCCAGTAACCGAGGGAGGGGAATGAACACTGAAGCTTTCTTT. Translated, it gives CASNRGRGMNTEAFF.

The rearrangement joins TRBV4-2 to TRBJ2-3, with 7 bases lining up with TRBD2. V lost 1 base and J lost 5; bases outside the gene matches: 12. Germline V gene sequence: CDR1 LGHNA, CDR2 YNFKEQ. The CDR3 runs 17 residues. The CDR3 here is CASSQGWTSSVIDTQYF. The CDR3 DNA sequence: TGTGCCAGCAGCCAAGGTTGGACTAGTTCGGTAATAGATACGCAGTATTTT.

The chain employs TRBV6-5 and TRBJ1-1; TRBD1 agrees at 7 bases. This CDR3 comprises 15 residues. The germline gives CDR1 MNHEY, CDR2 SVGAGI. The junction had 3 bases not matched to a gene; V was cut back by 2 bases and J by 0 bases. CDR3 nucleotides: TGTGCCAGCAGTTACGAACAGGGGATGAACACTGAAGCTTTCTTT. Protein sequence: CASSYEQGMNTEAFF.

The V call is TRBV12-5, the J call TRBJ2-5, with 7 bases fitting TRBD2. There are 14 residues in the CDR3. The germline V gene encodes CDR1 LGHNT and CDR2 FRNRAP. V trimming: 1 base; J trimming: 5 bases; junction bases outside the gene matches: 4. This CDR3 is CASGLGLAMETQYF. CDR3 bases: TGTGCTAGTGGTTTGGGACTAGCTATGGAGACCCAGTACTTC.